This T cell receptor (beta chain) comes out of a study of CD8 T cells in Susac syndrome. This clonotype appeared a single time. Random-hexamer reverse transcription was applied to roughly 0.45 to 1 ug RNA. The TCR beta CDR3 was amplified by immunoSEQ multiplex PCR across 54 Vbeta, 13 Jbeta. Using its own MiXCR run on the immunoSEQ multiplex PCR reads, TCRdb lists one record per CDR3 protein. The table lists under 200,000 distinct CDR3 sequences, approximately 95% of them singletons. CD8+ and CD4+ T cells taken from blood had their TCR beta sequenced. Controls were healthy donors (matched for age and sex). FACS was used to enrich TEMRA cells, whereas the CD8+ and CD4+ T cells were obtained by negative isolation. Input material: CD4+ T cells from PBMCs. The sequence derives from a human donor in good health.

The CDR3 reads CATSREGVRNTEAFF. The CDR3 DNA is TGTGCCACCAGCAGAGAAGGGGTACGGAACACTGAAGCTTTCTTT. The J gene is TRBJ1-1, the V gene TRBV15, with a weak D call TRBD1 (5 bases). V was shortened by 0 bases and J by 1 base, with 9 bases between the two germline ends. CDR3 size: 15 residues. Germline CDR1 and CDR2: LNHNV and YYDKDF (reference sequence).